A single sample is the source of the 9 T cell receptor beta chains below, sequenced in a study of human T cells and chemical hapten exposure. Sample time point: pre-sensitization, week 0. The treatment is: therapeutic diphenylcyclopropenone sensitization with weekly scalp DPC. TCRdb re-derived calls from the RACE reads in MiXCR, one entry per CDR3 protein. This sample has 87,000 or so distinct CDR3 sequences, with around 10% found just once. This specimen consisted of whole blood, obtained in connection with sensitization to the hapten diphenylcyclopropenone (DPC). Receptors originate from a woman between 40 and 50 years old with alopecia areata. Some clones in this sample may be carry-over from other donors' samples.

With regard to this clonotype: It may be a read error: a sequence one base away is much more abundant. The rearrangement joins TRBV20-1 to TRBJ2-5; 7 bases are a match to TRBD1. CDR1 and CDR2 (germline): DFQATT, SNEGSKA (reference sequence). The CDR3 loop spans 13 amino acids. Written as DNA, the CDR3 is TGCAGTGCTAGAGCGGGGACAGTGGAGAACCAGTACTTC. It translates to CSARAGTVENQYF.

The table lists this clonotype with many counts. The V gene is TRBV10-3, the J gene TRBJ2-3; TRBD1 agrees at 7 bases. V shed 3 bases and J 8 bases; nucleotides not matched to a gene: 14. The length of the CDR3 is 16 residues. Per germline, CDR1 ENHRY and CDR2 SYGVKD. The CDR3 nucleotides are TGTGCCATCAGTGAACAGGGGACACTCCTCGGGGTTACGCAGTATTTT. Translation: CAISEQGTLLGVTQYF.

V usage is TRBV5-1 and J usage is TRBJ2-3; 13 nucleotides match TRBD2. The germline gives CDR1 SGHRS, CDR2 YFSETQ. CDR3 length: 16 residues. V was pared by 0 bases and J by 9 bases, with 7 bases of the junction left unmatched. In DNA form, the CDR3 reads TGCGCCAGCAGCTTGGCCGGACTAGCGGGAGATGGAACGCAGTATTTT. It is translated as CASSLAGLAGDGTQYF.

This clonotype was seen ten or more times. The chain couples TRBV29-1 to TRBJ2-5; TRBD1 matches 9 bases. V was pared by 3 bases and J by 5 bases, with 4 bases of the junction left unmatched. Germline V gene data show CDR1 as SQVTM and CDR2 as ANQGSEA. The CDR3 is 13 residues long. DNA for the CDR3: TGCAGCGTTGATACAGGGGGCTCGGAGACCCAGTACTTC. It encodes CSVDTGGSETQYF.

J is TRBJ2-7 and V is TRBV2; 7 bases are shared with TRBD2. The V gene's germline CDR1 is SNHLY and CDR2 FYNNEI. V trimming: 0 bases; J trimming: 7 bases; junction bases outside the gene matches: 12. CDR3 length equals 16 residues. Here the CDR3 DNA reads TGTGCCAGCAGTGAAGCGCCGTGGAGCGGGGCTGAAGAGCAGTACTTC. This gives the protein CASSEAPWSGAEEQYF.

Details on this clonotype: At one boundary the junction diverges from the germline segment, which might be a read error. The chain is built from TRBV9 and TRBJ1-2; 9 bases are a match to TRBD1. This CDR3 comprises 12 residues. The V gene's germline CDR1 is SGDLS and CDR2 YYNGEE. The CDR3 DNA reads as TGTGCCAGCAGCTTACAGGGGGCTGGCCACACCTTC. Encoded protein: CASSLQGAGHTF.

This clonotype came up a few times. The chain employs TRBV18 and TRBJ1-2; 8 nucleotides line up with TRBD1. The CDR3 has 15 amino acids. The V segment lost 1 base and the J segment 6 bases; nucleotides outside the gene matches: 7. The V gene's germline CDR1 is KGHSH and CDR2 LQKENI. For the CDR3, the DNA is TGTGCCAGCTCACCACTCGGACAGGGCGGGGATGGCTACACCTTC. Its translation is CASSPLGQGGDGYTF. Using reference TRBV18 and TRBJ1-2 for the parts outside the CDR3, the full variable domain is NAGVMQNPRHLVRRRGQEARLRCSPMKGHSHVYWYRQLPEEGLKFMVYLQKENIIDESGMPKERFSAEFPKEGPSILRIQQVVRGDSAAYFCASSPLGQGGDGYTFGSGTRLTVV.

The chain has TRBV28 and TRBJ2-7; TRBD1 matches at 8 bases. The CDR3 runs to 16 residues. Germline V gene sequence: CDR1 MDHEN, CDR2 SYDVKM. V was pared by 4 bases and J by 7 bases, with 15 bases of the junction left unmatched. CDR3 sequence: CASSSPGGRGLREQYF. The CDR3 DNA reads as TGTGCCAGCAGTTCCCCCGGAGGCAGGGGGCTTAGGGAGCAGTACTTC.

The gene calls are TRBV20-1 and TRBJ1-5; 9 bases are shared with TRBD1. This CDR3 is 15 amino acids long. Germline values: CDR1 DFQATT, CDR2 SNEGSKA (reference sequence). The junction had 10 bases not matched to a gene; V was cut back by 5 bases and J by 5 bases. This chain's CDR3 is CSAPLLTGGDQPQHF. CDR3 bases: TGCAGTGCTCCATTGCTGACAGGGGGGGATCAGCCCCAGCATTTT.